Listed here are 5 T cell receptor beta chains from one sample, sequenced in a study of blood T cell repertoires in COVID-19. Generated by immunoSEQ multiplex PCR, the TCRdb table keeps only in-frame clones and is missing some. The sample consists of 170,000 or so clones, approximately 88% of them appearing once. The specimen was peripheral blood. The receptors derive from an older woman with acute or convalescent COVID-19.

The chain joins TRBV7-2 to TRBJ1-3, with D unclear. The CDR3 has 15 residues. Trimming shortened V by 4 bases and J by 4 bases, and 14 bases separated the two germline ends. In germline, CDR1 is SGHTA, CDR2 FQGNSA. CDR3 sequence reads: CASSSPVRVGNTIYF. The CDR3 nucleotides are TGTGCCAGCAGCTCCCCAGTGAGGGTCGGAAACACCATATATTTT. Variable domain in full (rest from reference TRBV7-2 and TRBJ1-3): GAGVSQSPSNKVTEKGKDVELRCDPISGHTALYWYRQSLGQGLEFLIYFQGNSAPDKSGLPSDRFSAERTGGSVSTLTIQRTQQEDSAVYLCASSSPVRVGNTIYFGEGSWLTVV.

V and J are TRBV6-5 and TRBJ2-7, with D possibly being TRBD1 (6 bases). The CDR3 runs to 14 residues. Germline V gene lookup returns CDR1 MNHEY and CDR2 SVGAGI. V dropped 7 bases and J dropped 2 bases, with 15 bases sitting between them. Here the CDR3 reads CASTPGTPTYEQYF. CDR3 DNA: TGTGCCAGCACCCCCGGGACACCCACCTACGAGCAGTACTTC.

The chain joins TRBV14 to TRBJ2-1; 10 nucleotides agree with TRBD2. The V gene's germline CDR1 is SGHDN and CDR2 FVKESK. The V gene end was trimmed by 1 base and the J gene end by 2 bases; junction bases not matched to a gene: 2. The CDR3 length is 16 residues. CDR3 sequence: CASSQGSGGAYNEQFF. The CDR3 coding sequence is TGTGCCAGCAGCCAAGGGAGCGGGGGGGCCTACAATGAGCAGTTCTTC.

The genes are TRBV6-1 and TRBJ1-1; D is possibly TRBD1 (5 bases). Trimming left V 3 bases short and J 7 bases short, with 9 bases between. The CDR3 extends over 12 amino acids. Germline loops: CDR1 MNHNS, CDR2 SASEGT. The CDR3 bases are TGTGCCAGCAGTGATAGGCAGGGTGAAGCTTTCTTT. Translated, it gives CASSDRQGEAFF.

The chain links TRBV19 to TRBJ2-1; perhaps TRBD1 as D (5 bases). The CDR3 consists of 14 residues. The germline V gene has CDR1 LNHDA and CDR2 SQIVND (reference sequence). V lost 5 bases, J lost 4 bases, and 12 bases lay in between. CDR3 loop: CASSGAVTYNEQFF. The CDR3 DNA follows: TGTGCCAGTAGTGGGGCAGTTACTTACAATGAGCAGTTCTTC.